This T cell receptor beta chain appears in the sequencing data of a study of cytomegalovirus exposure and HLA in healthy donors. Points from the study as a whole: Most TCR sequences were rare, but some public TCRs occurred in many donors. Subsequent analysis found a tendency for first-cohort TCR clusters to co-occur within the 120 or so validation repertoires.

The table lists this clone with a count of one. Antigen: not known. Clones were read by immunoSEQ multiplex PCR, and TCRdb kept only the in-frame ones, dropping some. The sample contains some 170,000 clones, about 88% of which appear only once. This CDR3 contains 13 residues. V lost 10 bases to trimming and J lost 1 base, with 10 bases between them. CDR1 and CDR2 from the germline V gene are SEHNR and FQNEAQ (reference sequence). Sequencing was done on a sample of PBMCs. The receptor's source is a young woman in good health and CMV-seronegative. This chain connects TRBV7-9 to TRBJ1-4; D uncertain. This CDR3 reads CAISEGTNEKLFF. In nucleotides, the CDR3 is TGTGCCATCTCGGAGGGAACTAATGAAAAACTGTTTTTT.